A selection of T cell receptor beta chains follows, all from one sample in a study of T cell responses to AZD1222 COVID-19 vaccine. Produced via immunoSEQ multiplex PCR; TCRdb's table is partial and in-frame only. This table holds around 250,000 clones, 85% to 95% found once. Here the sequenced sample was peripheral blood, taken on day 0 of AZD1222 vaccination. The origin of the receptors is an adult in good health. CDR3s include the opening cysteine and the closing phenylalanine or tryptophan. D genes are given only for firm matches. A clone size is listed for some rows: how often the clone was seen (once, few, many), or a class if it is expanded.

TGTGCCAGCAGCCCGCCCAGACCCGGTAGTGAAGCTTTCTTT	CASSPPRPGSEAFF	TRBV28	-	-	TRBJ1-1
TGTGCCAGCAGTTTTGGACTAAGCTCCTACAATGAGCAGTTCTTC	CASSFGLSSYNEQFF	TRBV7-2	-	-	TRBJ2-1
TGTGCCAGCTCACCGCCCTCGGGAGTTGCCGGGGAGCTGTTTTTT	CASSPPSGVAGELFF	TRBV18	-	-	TRBJ2-2
TGCAGTGCTATTGACCCGGGGGCAGGAGGGGGTTCAGGCAATCAGCCCCAGCATTTT	CSAIDPGAGGGSGNQPQHF	TRBV20-1	-	-	TRBJ1-5
TGTGCCAGCGCCCCGGTTCCGCTAGCGGGAACCTACGAGCAGTACTTC	CASAPVPLAGTYEQYF	TRBV28	once	TRBD2	TRBJ2-7
TGTGCCAGCAGTGAATCGGCAGGGAGGAGGGATGAAGCTTTCTTT	CASSESAGRRDEAFF	TRBV25-1	-	-	TRBJ1-1
TGTGCCAGCAGTCCCCTCGCGGGAGGGCCAGAGAATGAGCAGTTCTTC	CASSPLAGGPENEQFF	TRBV27	-	TRBD2	TRBJ2-1
TGTGCCAGCAGTTTATTAGGACAGGGAAGGGATACGCAGTATTTT	CASSLLGQGRDTQYF	TRBV28	-	TRBD1	TRBJ2-3
TGTGCCAGCTCACCCGGATCGGGGATGGGTCAGCCCCAGCATTTT	CASSPGSGMGQPQHF	TRBV18	-	-	TRBJ1-5
TGTGCCAGCAGCGCCCCTGACAGGGGGAGAGACTATGGCTACACCTTC	CASSAPDRGRDYGYTF	TRBV9	once	TRBD1	TRBJ1-2
TGTGCCAGCAGCCAAGTAGCGGACGAGCAGTACTTC	CASSQVADEQYF	TRBV3-1/TRBV3-2	-	-	TRBJ2-7
TGTGCCCGGAGGGGGACAGGGGGCTCAAATTCACCCCTCCACTTT	CARRGTGGSNSPLHF	TRBV30	-	TRBD1	TRBJ1-6
TGTGCCAGCCGGGGCGGGGGATACAATGAGCAGTTCTTC	CASRGGGYNEQFF	TRBV2	-	TRBD2	TRBJ2-1
TGTGCCAGCTCACCCGGGACAGGGAGACCCGGGGAGCTGTTTTTT	CASSPGTGRPGELFF	TRBV18	-	TRBD1	TRBJ2-2
TGTGCCAGCAGTTGGCTAGCCGGTGAGCAGTTCTTC	CASSWLAGEQFF	TRBV2	-	-	TRBJ2-1
TGTGCCAGCAGTCCCTACGGGAGGAAGTACGAGCAGTACTTC	CASSPYGRKYEQYF	TRBV28	-	TRBD2	TRBJ2-7
TGTGCCAGTAAGACTAGCGGTCCGCGGGATACGCAGTATTTT	CASKTSGPRDTQYF	TRBV19	-	TRBD2	TRBJ2-3
TGTGCCAGCAGCCCCCGGGGGATGAACACTGAAGCTTTCTTT	CASSPRGMNTEAFF	TRBV2	-	-	TRBJ1-1
TGTGCCATCAGTGTAACAGGGGAGAACGAGCAGTACTTC	CAISVTGENEQYF	TRBV10-3	-	TRBD1	TRBJ2-7
TGTGCCAGTAGTATGGGCGGAGGGCAAGAGACCCAGTACTTC	CASSMGGGQETQYF	TRBV19	-	-	TRBJ2-5
TGTGCCAGCTCTCCCGGGACGGGGAACACTGAAGCTTTCTTT	CASSPGTGNTEAFF	TRBV18	-	-	TRBJ1-1
TGCGCCAGCAGCTTAATAGCGGGGGGCCCAAGGGGAGAGACCCAGTACTTC	CASSLIAGGPRGETQYF	TRBV5-1	-	TRBD2	TRBJ2-5
TGTGCCACCAGCAGAGATAAGAATGAAAAACTGTTTTTT	CATSRDKNEKLFF	TRBV15	-	-	TRBJ1-4
TGTGCCATCAGTGGGACTAGCGGCAATGAGCAGTTCTTC	CAISGTSGNEQFF	TRBV10-3	-	TRBD2	TRBJ2-1
TGTGCCAGCAGCGTAGCTTACCGACAGGGGGGCGATGAGCAGTTCTTC	CASSVAYRQGGDEQFF	TRBV9	-	TRBD1	TRBJ2-1
TGTGCCAGTAGTATTTCTTTGGGACGGTGGCAGAATCAGCCCCAGCATTTT	CASSISLGRWQNQPQHF	TRBV19	-	-	TRBJ1-5
TGTGCCAGTAGTATAGGGGGCGCGGGTACCTACGAGCAGTACTTC	CASSIGGAGTYEQYF	TRBV19	once	-	TRBJ2-7
TGTGCCAGCAGCAAGACAGGAATCTCTGGGGCCAACGTCCTGACTTTC	CASSKTGISGANVLTF	TRBV7-2	once	-	TRBJ2-6
TGTGCCAGCAGCCTGACAGGAGGGAACACTGAAGCTTTCTTT	CASSLTGGNTEAFF	TRBV2	once	-	TRBJ1-1
TGTGCCAGCAGCTCGCAGGGGCAGGGGACGGAGAAATTC	CASSSQGQGTEKF	TRBV7-9	-	-	TRBJ2-7
TGTGCCAGCAGTTCAGCGGCCGCCGGGGCTGGCTACACCTTC	CASSSAAAGAGYTF	TRBV28	once	-	TRBJ1-2
TGTGCCAGCAGCCCCGGGAGCAGCCCAGATACGCAGTATTTT	CASSPGSSPDTQYF	TRBV28	-	-	TRBJ2-3
TGCGCCAGCTCACAGGGGGTATCCTACGAGCAGTACTTC	CASSQGVSYEQYF	TRBV10-1	-	TRBD1	TRBJ2-7
TGTGCCAGCAGCAGGCTCGAATCCAGGACCGGAGAGCAGTACTTC	CASSRLESRTGEQYF	TRBV3-1/TRBV3-2	-	-	TRBJ2-7
TGTGCCAGCAGTTTAACCGGTCCATTACAGGGGCAGTTCTTC	CASSLTGPLQGQFF	TRBV27	-	-	TRBJ2-1
TGTGCCAGCAGGCCCTCTAGCAATAGCAATCAGCCCCAGCATTTT	CASRPSSNSNQPQHF	TRBV27	once	-	TRBJ1-5
TGTGCCAGCAGTTTATCGGGACTAGCGGGGGCCGCCAAAAACATTCAGTACTTC	CASSLSGLAGAAKNIQYF	TRBV27	-	TRBD2	TRBJ2-4
TGTGCCAGCAGTTCGGGACAGGGAAACTATGGCTACACCTTC	CASSSGQGNYGYTF	TRBV28	-	TRBD1	TRBJ1-2
TGTGCCAGCAGTCCCACGGGAAGGGGTCGGCTCTCCCCTCTGTATGCTGGGGCCAACGTCCTGACTTTC	CASSPTGRGRLSPLYAGANVLTF	TRBV28	-	-	TRBJ2-6
TGTGCCAGCAGCTCATCGCCCAGCCGCACTGAAGCTTTCTTT	CASSSSPSRTEAFF	TRBV7-2	-	-	TRBJ1-1
TGCGCCAGCAGTGAGTCGACTCCGAACACTGAAGCTTTCTTT	CASSESTPNTEAFF	TRBV10-2	-	-	TRBJ1-1
TGTGCCAGCTCACCATCCGTGAATCAGCCCCAGCATTTT	CASSPSVNQPQHF	TRBV18	few	-	TRBJ1-5
TGTGCCAGCAGCTTTAACGGCTTCACTCCCTACGAGCAGTACTTC	CASSFNGFTPYEQYF	TRBV7-2	-	-	TRBJ2-7
TGTGCCAGCAGTCCAGGGACAGGCTCCTACAATGAGCAGTTCTTC	CASSPGTGSYNEQFF	TRBV27	-	TRBD1	TRBJ2-1
TGTGCCAGCAGGGCCCGATTCTATGAATATAATTCACCCCTCCACTTT	CASRARFYEYNSPLHF	TRBV2	-	-	TRBJ1-6
TGCAGCGTTGAGAGGGATGTGGGCGAGCAGTACTTC	CSVERDVGEQYF	TRBV29-1	-	-	TRBJ2-7
TGTGCCAGCAGCCGCACAGGCGACTCGAGTCAGCCCCAGCATTTT	CASSRTGDSSQPQHF	TRBV7-9	-	-	TRBJ1-5
TGTGCCAGCTCACCCCGCCGGGGGGGGCCCAAAAACATTCAGTACTTC	CASSPRRGGPKNIQYF	TRBV18	-	TRBD2	TRBJ2-4
TGCGCCAGCAGCCAAAAAGTCCTCGACAGTGGCAATCAGCCCCAGCATTTT	CASSQKVLDSGNQPQHF	TRBV4-3	-	-	TRBJ1-5
TGTGCCAGCAGCGTAGGGTCTGGGGTAGACACTGAAGCTTTCTTT	CASSVGSGVDTEAFF	TRBV9	-	-	TRBJ1-1
TGTGCCAGCCACGGGGGCGCGAGCAATCAGCCCCAGCATTTT	CASHGGASNQPQHF	TRBV2	-	-	TRBJ1-5
TGTGCCAGTAGTATAGGGGGGACAGGGGGATACAATGAGCAGTTCTTC	CASSIGGTGGYNEQFF	TRBV19	-	TRBD1	TRBJ2-1
TGTGCCAGCAGTTTTGTGATGAGCTCCTACGAGCAGTACTTC	CASSFVMSSYEQYF	TRBV27	-	-	TRBJ2-7
TGTGCCAGCATGGGGAGAAGAAGGGGCTACGAGCAGTACTTC	CASMGRRRGYEQYF	TRBV28	-	-	TRBJ2-7
TGTGCCACCACATTGGGTAGACTAGCGGGAGGCAATGAGCAGTTCTTC	CATTLGRLAGGNEQFF	TRBV7-9	-	TRBD2	TRBJ2-1
TGCGCCAGCAGCTGGACAGGGGAGGTTACCGGGGAGCTGTTTTTT	CASSWTGEVTGELFF	TRBV5-1	-	TRBD1	TRBJ2-2
TGTGCCAGCAGTGACAGGGTGGCTGAAGCTTTCTTT	CASSDRVAEAFF	TRBV6-1	-	-	TRBJ1-1
TGTGCCAGCAGCCCCGATGGGGGGTATGGCTACACCTTC	CASSPDGGYGYTF	TRBV27	-	-	TRBJ1-2